These 22 T cell receptor beta chains originate from one sample sequenced in a study of PD-1 blockade in mismatch repair-deficient tumors. The protocol was immunoSEQ multiplex PCR, while the TCRdb copy is restricted to in-frame clones and leaves out a portion. The data show 77,000 or so clones, more than 80% seen once. The material was peripheral blood, obtained 44 weeks after starting pembrolizumab. These receptors came from an adult with mismatch repair-deficient cancer.

This clone was recorded a few times. The chain joins TRBV7-9 to TRBJ2-7, with a weak D call TRBD1 (6 bases). The CDR3 is 12 amino acids. Trimming shortened V by 5 bases and J by 2 bases, and 7 bases separated the two germline ends. Germline V gene lookup returns CDR1 SEHNR and CDR2 FQNEAQ (reference sequence). CDR3 residues: CASSPGAYEQYF. The CDR3, as DNA: TGTGCCAGCAGCCCAGGGGCCTACGAGCAGTACTTC.

The gene calls are TRBV7-2 and TRBJ2-3; no definite D call. The CDR3 is 14 amino acids. The V end was cut by 3 bases, the J end by 2 bases, with 9 bases between. Germline CDR1 SGHTA, CDR2 FQGNSA. CDR3 DNA sequence: TGTGCCAGCAGCTTCTCGCCTCACACAGATACGCAGTATTTT. It encodes CASSFSPHTDTQYF.

The J gene is TRBJ2-1, the V gene TRBV27; the match to TRBD2 covers 11 bases. The CDR3 contains 16 residues. Germline values: CDR1 MNHEY, CDR2 SMNVEV (reference sequence). The V segment lost 4 bases and the J segment 4 bases; nucleotides outside the gene matches: 6. This chain's CDR3 is CASSSSGTSGYNEQFF. In DNA form, the CDR3 reads TGTGCCAGCAGTTCGTCCGGGACTAGCGGATACAATGAGCAGTTCTTC.

This chain connects TRBV6-5 to TRBJ1-5; D possibly corresponds to TRBD1 (5 bases). Trimming cost V 6 bases and J 3 bases, with 15 bases left between them. The CDR3 is made up of 15 amino acids. CDR1 is MNHEY, CDR2 SVGAGI, per germline. CDR3 sequence (DNA): TGTGCCAGCAGGTGGGACCCACTGGACAATCAGCCCCAGCATTTT. It is translated as CASRWDPLDNQPQHF.

This clone occurred once. V usage is TRBV4-2 and J usage is TRBJ1-1; 7 bases are a match to TRBD1. Germline V CDR1 and CDR2: LGHNA, YNFKEQ. The V segment lost 1 base and the J segment 3 bases; nucleotides outside the gene matches: 8. The CDR3 has 16 residues. The CDR3 loop is CASSQAFRGADTEAFF. CDR3 coding DNA: TGTGCCAGCAGCCAAGCGTTCAGGGGGGCGGACACTGAAGCTTTCTTT.

The chain links TRBV4-2 to TRBJ1-3; weak D call: TRBD1 (6 bases). The length of the CDR3 is 16 residues. V dropped 2 bases and J dropped 2 bases, with 13 bases sitting between them. From germline, CDR1 is LGHNA and CDR2 YNFKEQ. CDR3 in DNA: TGTGCCAGCAGCCAACATCCCGGACAGCCTGGAAACACCATATATTTT. Its translation is CASSQHPGQPGNTIYF.

J is TRBJ1-5 and V is TRBV27; D remains unclear. CDR1 MNHEY and CDR2 SMNVEV come from the germline V gene (reference sequence). Trimming stripped 4 bases from V and 2 bases from J, with 9 bases between. This CDR3 comprises 14 residues. The CDR3 here is CASSSGMGNQPQHF. The CDR3 bases are TGTGCCAGCAGTTCTGGGATGGGCAATCAGCCCCAGCATTTT.

The chain has TRBV6-1 and TRBJ1-5; possible D gene TRBD1, 5 bases. CDR1 is MNHNS and CDR2 is SASEGT in the germline V gene. The CDR3 is 15 residues long. V lost 4 bases and J lost 0, with 10 bases in between. The CDR3 loop is CASSVDSYSNQPQHF. CDR3 in DNA: TGTGCCAGCAGTGTAGACAGCTATAGCAATCAGCCCCAGCATTTT.

This chain joins TRBV5-1 and TRBJ2-5; 12 positions match TRBD2. V shed 4 bases, J shed 3 bases, and the junction held 4 bases outside the gene matches. This CDR3 has 15 residues. Germline assignment: CDR1 SGHRS and CDR2 YFSETQ. CDR3 loop: CASSPSSGREETQYF. For the CDR3, the DNA is TGCGCCAGCAGCCCTTCTAGCGGGAGGGAAGAGACCCAGTACTTC.

The rearrangement joins TRBV28 to TRBJ1-2, with TRBD1 matching 11 bases. The CDR3 length is 15 residues. Germline lookup yields CDR1 MDHEN and CDR2 SYDVKM. V lost 6 bases, J lost 4 bases, and 7 bases stayed unmatched. Written as DNA, the CDR3 is TGTGCCAGCAGAGACGGACAGGGGGCGTCCTATGGCTACACCTTC. Protein sequence: CASRDGQGASYGYTF.

The genes are TRBV19 and TRBJ1-5; 7 nucleotides agree with TRBD1. CDR1 LNHDA and CDR2 SQIVND come from the germline V gene (reference sequence). Germline trimming cut 5 bases from V and 1 base from J; bases unmatched to any gene: 5. CDR3 length equals 15 residues. In nucleotides, the CDR3 is TGTGCCAGTAGTTCGACAGGGACCAGCAATCAGCCCCAGCATTTT. The encoded protein is CASSSTGTSNQPQHF.

This chain joins TRBV5-1 and TRBJ2-7; 14 nucleotides match TRBD2. The CDR3 covers 15 residues. The germline V gene encodes CDR1 SGHRS and CDR2 YFSETQ. The V and J ends lost 4 bases and 6 bases, in that order; junction bases with no gene match: 6. The CDR3 region is CASSQGLAGVGEQYF. The CDR3 DNA is TGCGCCAGCAGCCAGGGACTAGCGGGAGTGGGCGAGCAGTACTTC.

This clone was counted ten times or more. The V gene is TRBV19, the J gene TRBJ1-2; no reliable D call. With 6 bases removed from V and 3 bases from J, the gap between germline ends came to 8 bases. The germline gives CDR1 LNHDA, CDR2 SQIVND (reference sequence). The CDR3 runs to 12 residues. In nucleotides, the CDR3 is TGTGCCAGTAGGGGGTTTGACTATGGCTACACCTTC. Protein product: CASRGFDYGYTF.

This clone was observed a few times. This CDR3 is also generated by other DNA sequences in the sample. The V and J genes are TRBV2 and TRBJ1-2; unclear D gene. The CDR3 has 12 residues. V dropped 4 bases and J dropped 1 base, with 4 bases sitting between them. Germline CDR1 is SNHLY and CDR2 is FYNNEI. CDR3 sequence reads: CASSGDNYGYTF. The CDR3 region has the DNA TGTGCCAGCAGTGGAGATAACTATGGCTACACCTTC. The entire variable domain, with the rest obtained from reference TRBV2 and TRBJ1-2, is as follows: EPEVTQTPSHQVTQMGQEVILRCVPISNHLYFYWYRQILGQKVEFLVSFYNNEISEKSEIFDDQFSVERPDGSNFTLKIRSTKLEDSAMYFCASSGDNYGYTFGSGTRLTVV.

The chain links TRBV19 to TRBJ1-1; 7 bases align to TRBD1. This CDR3 spans 18 amino acids. V lost 5 bases to trimming and J lost 5 bases; unmatched junction nucleotides: 20. Germline V gene data show CDR1 as LNHDA and CDR2 as SQIVND (reference sequence). CDR3 in amino acids: CASSSLGAGGPYGTEAFF. CDR3 nucleotides: TGTGCCAGTAGTTCCTTGGGGGCAGGGGGTCCTTATGGGACTGAAGCTTTCTTT.

In this sample, this clone turned up once. V gene TRBV2 combines with J gene TRBJ1-4, with a weak D call TRBD1 (5 bases). The CDR3 consists of 15 residues. Germline-derived CDR1 and CDR2 are SNHLY and FYNNEI. V was cut by 6 bases and J by 8 bases, with 19 bases left in between. CDR3 in DNA: TGTGCCAGCAGCCCCATCGGGGGTGGTGAAGAAAAACTGTTTTTT. It codes for CASSPIGGGEEKLFF.

This clone turned up a few times. The chain uses TRBV30 and TRBJ2-1; TRBD2 matches 8 bases. CDR1 and CDR2 (germline): GTSNPN, SVGIG (reference sequence). Trimming removed 4 bases from V and 4 bases from J; junction bases left unmatched: 3. The CDR3 extends over 13 amino acids. CDR3 in amino acids: CAWTSGFYNEQFF. In nucleotides, the CDR3 is TGTGCCTGGACTAGCGGGTTTTACAATGAGCAGTTCTTC.

A note on this clone: A read error may account for a junction end that differs from germline. The V gene is TRBV7-7, the J gene TRBJ2-5, with D possibly matching TRBD1 (5 bases). Per the germline V gene, CDR1 is SSHAT and CDR2 is FNYEAQ (reference sequence). The CDR3 is 15 residues long. This CDR3 reads CASSLVLGQQETQYF. The CDR3 DNA reads TGTGCTAGCAGCTTAGTCCTGGGGCAGCAAGAGACCCAGTACTTC.

V usage is TRBV7-6 and J usage is TRBJ1-1; D might be TRBD1 (6 bases). V lost 5 bases to trimming and J lost 10 bases, with 20 bases between them. This CDR3 comprises 14 residues. Germline CDR1 is SGHVS and CDR2 is FNYEAQ. DNA of the CDR3: TGTGCCAGCAGCCGGACAGAGCGGGCGGGGGGAGCTTTCTTT. This codes for CASSRTERAGGAFF.

This chain connects TRBV7-8 to TRBJ1-5; 9 bases are a match to TRBD1. After removal of 4 bases from V and 7 bases from J, the junction contained 8 bases not matched to a gene. The germline V gene has CDR1 SGHVS and CDR2 FQNEAQ. The CDR3 contains 15 residues. DNA for the CDR3: TGTGCCAGCAGCTGGGGGGGACAGGGTTGGCAGCCCCAGCATTTT. This codes for CASSWGGQGWQPQHF.

The genes are TRBV27 and TRBJ2-1, with TRBD2 identical over 7 bases. Unmatched junction bases numbered 1, after V lost 2 bases and J lost 0 bases. This CDR3 region has 15 residues. Germline values: CDR1 MNHEY, CDR2 SMNVEV (reference sequence). CDR3 sequence (DNA): TGTGCCAGCAGTTTAAGGACTAGCTCCTACAATGAGCAGTTCTTC. Its protein product is CASSLRTSSYNEQFF.

The chain recombines TRBV7-6 with TRBJ1-1; weak D call: TRBD1 (5 bases). The V gene lost 8 bases and the J gene lost 2 bases, with 12 bases spanning the gap. This CDR3 contains 13 residues. CDR1 SGHVS and CDR2 FNYEAQ come from the germline V gene. This CDR3 is CASYRQPNTEAFF. The CDR3 DNA reads as TGTGCCAGCTACCGACAGCCTAACACTGAAGCTTTCTTT. The whole variable domain, filled in from reference TRBV7-6 and TRBJ1-1, reads GAGVSQSPRYKVTKRGQDVALRCDPISGHVSLYWYRQALGQGPEFLTYFNYEAQQDKSGLPNDRFSAERPEGSISTLTIQRTEQRDSAMYRCASYRQPNTEAFFGQGTRLTVV.